The present TCR beta chain was sequenced within a study of T cells in Graves' hyperthyroidism and ophthalmopathy. Germline V gene sequence: CDR1 SQVTM, CDR2 ANQGSEA. The V end was cut by 4 bases, the J end by 3 bases, with 15 bases between. The CDR3 consists of 14 residues. Amplification targeted TCR beta CDR3 regions from RNA transcripts. Initially, a first-round RT-PCR of the TCR CDR3 employed the HTBI primer set. From the multiplex PCR reads, TCRdb called clonotypes with MiXCR, one entry per CDR3 protein. The sample yields hundreds of thousands of distinct CDR3 sequences, approximately 16% seen once.

Sequenced material: blood. The receptor's source is a woman aged 18-30 years with Graves' hyperthyroidism. This chain uses TRBV29-1 with TRBJ1-2, with no clear D. The chain's CDR3 is CSVGGLRPDYGYTF. In DNA, the CDR3 is TGCAGCGTTGGAGGGCTAAGGCCGGACTATGGCTACACCTTC. Based on the CDR3 plus reference TRBV29-1 and TRBJ1-2, the full variable domain is SAVISQKPSRDICQRGTSLTIQCQVDSQVTMMFWYRQQPGQSLTLIATANQGSEATYESGFVIDKFPISRPNLTFSTLTVSNMSPEDSSIYLCSVGGLRPDYGYTFGSGTRLTVV.